What follows are 9 T cell receptor beta chains derived from one specimen sequenced in a study of cytomegalovirus exposure and HLA in healthy donors. The PCR made use of 60 Vbeta and 13 Jbeta primers. Generated by immunoSEQ multiplex PCR, the TCRdb table keeps only in-frame clones and is missing some. The sample has under 200,000 clones, about 70% seen once. Sequencing was performed on PBMCs. These receptors were obtained from a woman aged 18 to 35 in good health and CMV-seropositive.

The DNA of the CDR3 is TGTGCCTGGAGATCACTAGCGGGGGGGGGTTGGGTGACCCAGTACTTC. It specifies CAWRSLAGGGWVTQYF. The chain combines TRBV30 with TRBJ2-5; 13 nucleotides match TRBD2. With 3 bases clipped from V and 7 bases from J, the junction kept 11 bases outside the gene matches. CDR3 length: 16 amino acids. CDR1 GTSNPN and CDR2 SVGIG come from the germline V gene (reference sequence).

In its sample, this clone was seen a few times. V is TRBV7-2 and J is TRBJ2-1, with D tentatively TRBD1 (5 bases). This CDR3 is 14 amino acids long. V was shortened by 8 bases and J by 0 bases, with 11 bases between the two germline ends. CDR1 is SGHTA, CDR2 FQGNSA, per germline. The CDR3 sequence: CASLRGSSYNEQFF. CDR3 bases: TGTGCCAGCCTAAGGGGCAGCTCCTACAATGAGCAGTTCTTC.

This clone was observed a handful of times. This chain links TRBV5-4 with TRBJ1-3; D call uncertain. Per germline, CDR1 SGHNT and CDR2 YYREEE (reference sequence). Trimming stripped 0 bases from V and 1 base from J, with 8 bases between. This CDR3 spans 15 amino acids. This chain's CDR3 is CASSLDPGSGNTIYF. For the CDR3, the DNA is TGTGCCAGCAGCTTGGATCCAGGTTCTGGAAACACCATATATTTT.

This clone has just a few counts. This chain connects TRBV4-1 to TRBJ2-7; TRBD1 matches 10 bases. Looked up from germline, CDR1 is MGHRA and CDR2 is YSYEKL. The CDR3 consists of 16 residues. J gave up 5 bases and V 1 base, and 8 bases lay outside the gene matches. The CDR3 spells CASSQVVGGQGHEQYF. The CDR3, as DNA: TGCGCCAGCAGCCAAGTTGTGGGGGGACAGGGGCACGAGCAGTACTTC.

J is TRBJ2-5 and V is TRBV5-1; possibly TRBD1 for D (6 bases). The length of the CDR3 is 15 residues. In germline, CDR1 is SGHRS, CDR2 YFSETQ. V lost 4 bases, J lost 2 bases, and 15 bases lay in between. The CDR3 DNA reads as TGCGCCAGCAGCCCCCCCGGGACACCACAAGAGACCCAGTACTTC. It translates to CASSPPGTPQETQYF.

The CDR3: CASSLIGGVNTEAFF. CDR3 DNA sequence: TGTGCCAGCAGCTTAATCGGGGGGGTGAACACTGAAGCTTTCTTT. J is TRBJ1-1 and V is TRBV7-8; tentative D call: TRBD1 (5 bases). V lost 2 bases to trimming and J lost 0 bases, with 10 bases between them. The CDR3 length is 15 residues. Germline assignment: CDR1 SGHVS and CDR2 FQNEAQ.

V and J are TRBV19 and TRBJ2-7; TRBD2 matches 10 bases. The CDR3 length is 14 residues. Unmatched junction bases numbered 6, after V lost 6 bases and J lost 4 bases. The germline V gene has CDR1 LNHDA and CDR2 SQIVND (reference sequence). The chain's CDR3 is CASRAGTSEYEQYF. As DNA, the CDR3 is TGTGCCAGTAGAGCCGGGACTAGCGAATACGAGCAGTACTTC.

Only one count was recorded for this clone. The chain carries TRBV9 and TRBJ2-7, with 10 bases aligning to TRBD2. Germline CDR1 is SGDLS and CDR2 is YYNGEE. V lost 2 bases, J lost 1 base, and 3 bases stayed unmatched. The CDR3 runs to 15 residues. CDR3 in DNA: TGTGCCAGCAGCGTCAGCGGGAGGGATTCCTACGAGCAGTACTTC. Amino acid sequence: CASSVSGRDSYEQYF.

In regard to this clone: One junction end disagrees with the germline gene, perhaps due to a read error. The rearrangement links TRBV6-5 to TRBJ2-3; TRBD2 is a possible D gene (5 bases). Germline CDR1 is MNHEY and CDR2 is SVGAGI. The CDR3 contains 13 residues. The CDR3 spells CASSYSPWSAADF. In nucleotides, the CDR3 is TGTGCCAGCAGTTACTCACCCTGGTCGGCAGCGGATTTT.